This is a list of T cell receptor beta chains from one sample in a study of T cells expressing NK-cell markers. TCRdb re-called the 5' RACE reads and gives one entry per CDR3 protein, without DNA. The sample has around 140,000 distinct CDR3 sequences. Sequenced input: blood T cells: a sorted CD56 or NKG2C T cell subset, CD4+ or CD8+ T cells, or bulk PBMC T cells (not recorded which). Receptor source: a man in his late teens or twenties in good health. Each CDR3 is given with its conserved first and last residue. The order of the fields is V gene, J gene, CDR3 protein.

>TRBV13|TRBJ2-2
CASSLLGGAPKINTGELFF
>TRBV19|TRBJ2-2
CASNPGLAPGELFF
>TRBV19|TRBJ1-1
CASIAANTEAFF
>TRBV7-2|TRBJ2-5
CASSSPGSLETQYF
>TRBV11-2|TRBJ2-5
CASSLGATRGQETQYF
>TRBV12-3/TRBV12-4|TRBJ1-1
CASSLWGGATEAFF
>TRBV4-2|TRBJ2-2
CASSQLRGQDTGELFF
>TRBV20-1|TRBJ2-7
CSARVIGSNEQYF
>TRBV20-1|TRBJ1-1
CSAEVPGHSWAFF
>TRBV6-1|TRBJ2-3
CASKLGVADTQYF
>TRBV19|TRBJ2-6
CASSIVPASGANVLTF
>TRBV7-2|TRBJ2-1
CASSLGLAPYNEQFF
>TRBV29-1|TRBJ2-5
CSVEPTFDNQETQYF
>TRBV7-9|TRBJ1-5
CASSYGGDNQPQHF
>TRBV28|TRBJ2-5
CASSGLAGGETQYF
>TRBV7-9|TRBJ2-1
CASSFEGSYNEQFF
>TRBV13|TRBJ2-1
CASSSIREVQFF
>TRBV7-9|TRBJ2-3
CASSPRDVPSTDTQYF
>TRBV7-9|TRBJ2-2
CASYSPGNTGELFF
>TRBV12-3/TRBV12-4|TRBJ2-7
CATCPGTGVSEQYF
>TRBV20-1|TRBJ2-7
CSARVLRSPGNEQYF
>TRBV6-5|TRBJ2-5
CASSYQAGGQDQGTQYF
>TRBV9|TRBJ2-6
CASSVDGRAPGANVLTF
>TRBV6-5|TRBJ2-2
CASSYAPANTGELFF
>TRBV15|TRBJ2-7
CATSRVDREVNEQYF
>TRBV4-2|TRBJ1-1
CASSQETGVNTEAFF
>TRBV4-1|TRBJ2-3
CASSPWGEGTDTQYF
>TRBV11-3|TRBJ2-1
CASSPKRGPYNEQFF
>TRBV7-3|TRBJ2-1
CASSYRDTSYNEQFF
>TRBV12-3/TRBV12-4|TRBJ2-1
CASSLGANEQFF
>TRBV12-3/TRBV12-4|TRBJ2-7
CASSFAAREAYEQYF
>TRBV4-1|TRBJ2-2
CASSQIGDTGELFF
>TRBV7-9|TRBJ2-1
CASSFTRSYNEQFF
>TRBV20-1|TRBJ2-5
CSARATGTSQETQYF
>TRBV10-3|TRBJ2-5
CAIRSRKGETQYF
>TRBV20-1|TRBJ2-3
CSATQPSDSTDTQYF
>TRBV29-1|TRBJ2-1
CSVEGLAGRHEQFF
>TRBV5-5|TRBJ2-7
CASSLGTSGGLYEQYF
>TRBV4-1|TRBJ2-7
CASSRSSGSSYEQYF
>TRBV9|TRBJ2-2
CASSVAGLAYVGGELFF
>TRBV27|TRBJ1-1
CASSLTGGHTGAFF
>TRBV2|TRBJ1-2
CASSEPQNYGYTF
>TRBV12-3/TRBV12-4|TRBJ1-6
CASSFRGGHNSPLHF
>TRBV7-8|TRBJ1-1
CASSPGQSVYAEAFF
>TRBV6-5|TRBJ2-2
CASSVSGELFF
>TRBV28|TRBJ1-1
CASSLGGRAGSEAFF
>TRBV11-2|TRBJ2-7
CASSLPGIRYEQYF
>TRBV5-1|TRBJ2-1
CASSGFNNEQFF
>TRBV5-1|TRBJ1-1
CASSWTGGATEAFF
>TRBV4-3|TRBJ2-7
CASSQVRGEQYF
>TRBV6-5|TRBJ2-1
CASSLTAHPGTEGYNEQFF
>TRBV9|TRBJ2-2
CASSVGWVSGELFF
>TRBV3-1|TRBJ2-5
CASEGGTQETQYF
>TRBV28|TRBJ2-1
CASRNGTSGAYNEQFF
>TRBV3-1|TRBJ1-1
CASSQSWTGENTEAFF
>TRBV2|TRBJ2-7
CASRTEGSQDEQYF
>TRBV2|TRBJ2-7
CASSENGFGGALYEQYF
>TRBV10-3|TRBJ2-5
CAISESGLPGETQYF
>TRBV11-2|TRBJ2-3
CASSLRGGTDTQYF